The 26 T cell receptor beta chains below all came from one sample that was sequenced in a study of T cells after yellow fever vaccination. One entry per CDR3 protein, called by TCRdb with MiXCR from the 5' RACE reads. The table records about 240,000 distinct CDR3 sequences, 6.9% of them present only once. The source was CD4+ T cells sorted from PBMCs, collected 15 days after the yellow fever booster vaccination. Receptors were obtained from a man aged 30 to 39 who received the YFV17D yellow fever vaccine.

This clonotype was detected once. The gene calls are TRBV11-2 and TRBJ1-1; no reliable D call. The germline V gene has CDR1 SGHAT and CDR2 FQNNGV. This CDR3 region has 14 residues. Trimming pared 1 base from V and 5 bases from J, leaving 11 bases between. CDR3 sequence reads: CASSLGTAKTEAFF. The DNA for the CDR3 is TGTGCCAGCAGCTTAGGGACGGCGAAAACTGAAGCTTTCTTT.

This clonotype was detected a few times. The chain recombines TRBV7-8 with TRBJ2-7; tentative D call: TRBD1 (5 bases). The V and J ends lost 5 bases and 0 bases respectively, with 14 bases between them. Germline V gene lookup returns CDR1 SGHVS and CDR2 FQNEAQ. The CDR3 extends over 15 amino acids. The CDR3 here is CASSPRTFSSYEQYF. The CDR3 DNA is TGTGCCAGCAGCCCGAGGACATTTTCCTCCTACGAGCAGTACTTC.

This clonotype came up a few times. This chain joins TRBV4-3 and TRBJ2-7; 7 bases fit TRBD2. The V segment lost 0 bases and the J segment 1 base; nucleotides outside the gene matches: 9. The CDR3 has 17 amino acids. CDR1 is LGHNA, CDR2 YSLEER, per germline. CDR3 sequence: CASSQDTGLGISYEQYF. DNA for the CDR3: TGCGCCAGCAGCCAAGATACCGGACTAGGTATATCCTACGAGCAGTACTTC.

V usage is TRBV7-8 and J usage is TRBJ1-1, with 7 positions matching TRBD1. The CDR3 extends over 14 amino acids. With V trimmed by 5 bases and J by 1 base, 4 bases remained unmatched. Germline V lookup: CDR1 SGHVS, CDR2 FQNEAQ. The CDR3: CASSQGTANTEAFF. CDR3 in DNA: TGTGCCAGCAGCCAAGGGACAGCGAACACTGAAGCTTTCTTT.

This clonotype was recorded a few times. DNA of the CDR3: TGTGCCAGCAGTGCCTCACTAGCGGGAGCCCACGAGCAGTACTTC. It yields the protein CASSASLAGAHEQYF. The chain combines TRBV6-1 with TRBJ2-7; 11 bases fit TRBD2. The CDR3 spans 15 residues. Germline CDR1 is MNHNS and CDR2 is SASEGT. Trimming cost V 4 bases and J 5 bases; bases outside gene matches: 7.

In this sample, this clonotype turned up many times. The chain recombines TRBV5-1 with TRBJ2-1; 13 nucleotides align to TRBD2. Losses at the gene ends were 4 bases for V and 8 bases for J; bases not matched to a gene: 6. CDR3 length: 15 amino acids. The germline V gene encodes CDR1 SGHRS and CDR2 YFSETQ. The CDR3 sequence is CASSKTSGRGDEQFF. The CDR3 DNA is TGCGCCAGCAGCAAAACTAGCGGGAGGGGCGATGAGCAGTTCTTC.

The chain couples TRBV5-5 to TRBJ2-1; weak D call: TRBD2 (5 bases). The germline V gene encodes CDR1 SGHKS and CDR2 YYEKEE (reference sequence). This CDR3 spans 17 amino acids. Trimming shortened V by 3 bases and J by 4 bases, and 20 bases separated the two germline ends. For the CDR3, the DNA is TGTGCCAGCAGCTCCAGCGTACTAGACTTTGGTTACAATGAGCAGTTCTTC. Translating gives CASSSSVLDFGYNEQFF.

This clonotype was observed at least ten times. The chain combines TRBV12-3 or TRBV12-4 with TRBJ1-2, with 7 bases aligning to TRBD1. V gave up 6 bases and J gave up 4 bases; unmatched junction bases: 2. CDR3 length: 12 residues. CDR3 DNA sequence: TGTGCCAGCAGGGACAGGCTCTATGGCTACACCTTC. This translates into CASRDRLYGYTF.

This clonotype was observed a few times. This chain uses TRBV5-5 with TRBJ2-2, with D uncertain. This CDR3 comprises 15 residues. V lost 1 base to trimming and J lost 3 bases, with 10 bases between them. CDR1 and CDR2 from the germline V gene are SGHKS and YYEKEE (reference sequence). CDR3 sequence reads: CASSLTSFDTGELFF. The CDR3, as DNA: TGTGCCAGCAGCTTGACCTCATTCGACACCGGGGAGCTGTTTTTT.

This clonotype was seen more than once but under ten times. The rearrangement links TRBV19 to TRBJ2-7; 9 bases map to TRBD1. CDR1 is LNHDA, CDR2 SQIVND, per germline (reference sequence). Trimming took 3 bases from V and 6 from J; bases not matched to a gene: 6. This CDR3 contains 14 residues. The CDR3 reads CASSIRDRVTEQYF. In nucleotides, the CDR3 is TGTGCCAGTAGTATCCGGGACAGGGTAACCGAGCAGTACTTC.

This clonotype was recorded at least ten times. This chain connects TRBV5-1 to TRBJ2-7; D is unclear. This CDR3 comprises 14 residues. Between the trimmed V and J ends, which lost 4 bases and 4 bases, there was a span of 15 bases. CDR1 is SGHRS and CDR2 is YFSETQ in the germline V gene. CDR3 coding DNA: TGCGCCAGCAGCCAACTACTGAATAGTTACGAGCAGTACTTC. Protein product: CASSQLLNSYEQYF.

The chain recombines TRBV20-1 with TRBJ1-1; maybe TRBD1 (6 bases). CDR1 is DFQATT and CDR2 is SNEGSKA in the germline V gene (reference sequence). CDR3 length equals 12 residues. V lost 3 bases, J lost 7 bases, and 12 bases lay in between. CDR3 in DNA: TGCAGTGCTAGTGGGAGGGGGTATGAAGCTTTCTTT. Its translation: CSASGRGYEAFF.

This sequence joins TRBV18 and TRBJ2-3; no firm D call. Germline lookup yields CDR1 KGHSH and CDR2 LQKENI. Trimming cost V 1 base and J 5 bases, with 7 bases left between them. The CDR3 is 13 residues long. CDR3 protein: CASSPQRQDTQYF. In DNA form, the CDR3 reads TGTGCCAGCTCACCACAAAGGCAAGATACGCAGTATTTT. Full variable domain (missing parts from reference TRBV18 and TRBJ2-3): NAGVMQNPRHLVRRRGQEARLRCSPMKGHSHVYWYRQLPEEGLKFMVYLQKENIIDESGMPKERFSAEFPKEGPSILRIQQVVRGDSAAYFCASSPQRQDTQYFGPGTRLTVL.

The table lists this clonotype with a few counts. The genes are TRBV30 and TRBJ2-7; D remains ambiguous. V lost 4 bases, J lost 2 bases, and 6 bases lay in between. In germline, CDR1 is GTSNPN, CDR2 SVGIG (reference sequence). The CDR3 is 11 residues long. The CDR3 loop reads CAWIGPYEQYF. The CDR3 DNA reads as TGTGCCTGGATAGGACCCTACGAGCAGTACTTC.

There are many counts of this clonotype. The gene calls are TRBV7-2 and TRBJ2-3, with D possibly matching TRBD2 (6 bases). Germline-derived CDR1 and CDR2 are SGHTA and FQGNSA. V shed 3 bases and J shed 1 base, with 14 bases lying between them. The CDR3 length is 16 residues. In DNA, the CDR3 is TGTGCCAGCAGCTTGGGACTCGGAGCGGGCACAGATACGCAGTATTTT. Its protein product is CASSLGLGAGTDTQYF.

A few counts support this clonotype. The chain is built from TRBV27 and TRBJ2-7, with TRBD1 identical over 9 bases. The V and J ends lost 6 bases and 3 bases, in that order; junction bases with no gene match: 9. The CDR3 is 15 amino acids. Germline CDR1 is MNHEY and CDR2 is SMNVEV (reference sequence). The CDR3 region has the DNA TGTGCCAGCAGGAAGTTGGGACAGGGCCTCTACGAGCAGTACTTC. Its translation: CASRKLGQGLYEQYF.

This clonotype was observed at least ten times. The genes are TRBV7-8 and TRBJ2-1; 10 bases match TRBD2. Germline assignment: CDR1 SGHVS and CDR2 FQNEAQ. The V gene end was trimmed by 5 bases and the J gene end by 3 bases; junction bases not matched to a gene: 4. CDR3 size: 15 residues. The CDR3: CASSPPSGGYNEQFF. CDR3 nucleotide sequence: TGTGCCAGCAGCCCCCCTAGCGGGGGCTACAATGAGCAGTTCTTC.

This clonotype was counted only a few times. V and J are TRBV5-4 and TRBJ2-5; TRBD2 agrees at 12 bases. CDR1 SGHNT and CDR2 YYREEE come from the germline V gene (reference sequence). CDR3 length: 15 amino acids. V was pared by 4 bases and J by 3 bases, with 4 bases of the junction left unmatched. CDR3: CASSRRTSGEETQYF. In DNA, the CDR3 is TGTGCCAGCAGCCGTCGGACTAGCGGGGAAGAGACCCAGTACTTC.

This clonotype was counted many times. The V and J genes are TRBV23-1 and TRBJ2-3; TRBD2 is a possible D gene (5 bases). TRBV23-1 carries the ORF label, with uncertain function. V lost 2 bases and J lost 4, with 13 bases in between. The CDR3 is 15 amino acids. The chain's CDR3 is CASSQESSMADTQYF. CDR3 nucleotide sequence: TGCGCCAGCAGTCAAGAGTCTAGCATGGCAGATACGCAGTATTTT.

Many counts were recorded for this clonotype. CDR3 region: CAWAWSGSPYEQYF. CDR3 in DNA: TGTGCCTGGGCTTGGTCCGGGTCCCCCTACGAGCAGTACTTC. The V gene is TRBV30, the J gene TRBJ2-7, with no clear D. The germline gives CDR1 GTSNPN, CDR2 SVGIG (reference sequence). V lost 5 bases, J lost 2 bases, and 16 bases lay in between. CDR3 length equals 14 residues. The variable domain in full, completed from reference TRBV30 and TRBJ2-7, reads SQTIHQWPATLVQPVGSPLSLECTVEGTSNPNLYWYRQAAGRGLQLLFYSVGIGQISSEVPQNLSASRPQDRQFILSSKKLLLSDSGFYLCAWAWSGSPYEQYFGPGTRLTVT.

This clonotype was found many times. This chain uses TRBV5-1 with TRBJ2-1; D gene unclear. Germline V lookup: CDR1 SGHRS, CDR2 YFSETQ. The CDR3 has 15 residues. V lost 0 bases to trimming and J lost 0 bases, with 7 bases between them. The CDR3 loop is CASSLERSSYNEQFF. In DNA, the CDR3 is TGCGCCAGCAGCTTGGAGAGGAGCTCCTACAATGAGCAGTTCTTC.

This clonotype has more than one count but fewer than ten. The rearrangement joins TRBV12-3 or TRBV12-4 to TRBJ2-1; D gene uncertain. The length of the CDR3 is 13 residues. The germline V and J ends were trimmed by 6 bases and 5 bases, with 11 bases remaining between them. CDR3 sequence (DNA): TGTGCCAGCAGCCCCACAACGAACAATGAGCAGTTCTTC. Translation: CASSPTTNNEQFF.

This clonotype appeared a few times. The V gene is TRBV6-1, the J gene TRBJ2-7; 7 positions match TRBD1. The length of the CDR3 is 17 residues. Germline loops: CDR1 MNHNS, CDR2 SASEGT. The V gene end was trimmed by 5 bases and the J gene end by 5 bases; junction bases not matched to a gene: 18. CDR3 in amino acids: CASSQTGPTGQINEQYF. CDR3 nucleotide sequence: TGTGCCAGCAGTCAAACGGGCCCGACAGGGCAAATCAACGAGCAGTACTTC.

V gene TRBV6-1 combines with J gene TRBJ2-3, with D unresolved. The CDR3 sequence is 13 residues long. The ends were cut back, 5 bases at V and 3 bases at J, with 9 bases in the middle. CDR1 and CDR2 (germline): MNHNS, SASEGT. CDR3 in DNA: TGTGCCAGCAGTCCGGACGGAACAGATACGCAGTATTTT. Residues: CASSPDGTDTQYF.

This clonotype was seen ten or more times. V is TRBV11-2 and J is TRBJ2-5; D may be TRBD1 or TRBD2 (7 bases each). Trimming shortened V by 1 base and J by 3 bases, and 24 bases separated the two germline ends. Looked up from germline, CDR1 is SGHAT and CDR2 is FQNNGV. The CDR3 extends over 19 amino acids. The CDR3: CASSLVWLAARGLEETQYF. The CDR3 nucleotides read TGTGCCAGCAGCTTAGTATGGCTAGCGGCCAGGGGGTTGGAAGAGACCCAGTACTTC.

This clonotype has ten or more counts. The chain links TRBV15 to TRBJ2-1; TRBD1 might be the D (5 bases). Germline values: CDR1 LNHNV, CDR2 YYDKDF (reference sequence). The CDR3 totals 12 residues. Trimming stripped 1 base from V and 10 bases from J, with 8 bases between. CDR3 loop: CATSRGTHEQFF. CDR3 DNA: TGTGCCACCAGCAGAGGGACACACGAGCAGTTCTTC.